Sequencing of this TCR beta chain was carried out in a study of cytomegalovirus exposure and HLA in healthy donors. Primers: 60 Vbeta forward and 13 Jbeta reverse. TCRdb keeps only in-frame clones here, not all; method: immunoSEQ multiplex PCR. The table has approximately 140,000 clones, roughly 80% seen once. V gave up 10 bases and J gave up 1 base, with 8 bases separating them. Germline V gene sequence: CDR1 MGHDK, CDR2 SYGVNS. The CDR3 covers 12 residues. The sample was PBMCs. This chain links TRBV25-1 with TRBJ1-3, with D possibly being TRBD1 (6 bases). The source is a middle-aged man in good health and CMV-seropositive. CDR3 bases: TGTGCCATTCAGGGGTCTGGAAACACCATATATTTT. It translates to CAIQGSGNTIYF. The variable domain in full, with the rest retrieved from reference TRBV25-1 and TRBJ1-3, is EADIYQTPRYLVIGTGKKITLECSQTMGHDKMYWYQQDPGMELHLIHYSYGVNSTEKGDLSSESTVSRIRTEHFPLTLESARPSHTSQYLCAIQGSGNTIYFGEGSWLTVV.